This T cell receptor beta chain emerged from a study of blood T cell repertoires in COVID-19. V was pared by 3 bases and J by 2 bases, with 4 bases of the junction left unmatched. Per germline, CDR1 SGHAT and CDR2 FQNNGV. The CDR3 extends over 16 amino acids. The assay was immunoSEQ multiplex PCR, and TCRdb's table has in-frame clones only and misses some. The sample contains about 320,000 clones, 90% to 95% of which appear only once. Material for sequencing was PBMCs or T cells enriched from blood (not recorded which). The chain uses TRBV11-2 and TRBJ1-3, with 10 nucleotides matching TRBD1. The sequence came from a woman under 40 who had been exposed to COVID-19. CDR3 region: CASSFHDRGPGNTIYF. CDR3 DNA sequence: TGTGCCAGCAGCTTCCACGACAGGGGGCCTGGAAACACCATATATTTT.